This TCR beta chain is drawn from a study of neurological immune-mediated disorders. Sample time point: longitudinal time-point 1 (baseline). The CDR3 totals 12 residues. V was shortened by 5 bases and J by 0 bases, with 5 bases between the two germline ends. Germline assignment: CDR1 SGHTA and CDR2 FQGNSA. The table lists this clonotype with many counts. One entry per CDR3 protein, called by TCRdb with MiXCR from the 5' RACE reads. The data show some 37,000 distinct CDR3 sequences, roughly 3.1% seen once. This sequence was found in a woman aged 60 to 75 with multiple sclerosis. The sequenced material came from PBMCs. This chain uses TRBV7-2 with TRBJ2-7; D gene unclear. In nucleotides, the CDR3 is TGTGCCAGCAGCCCGACCTCCTACGAGCAGTACTTC. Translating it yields CASSPTSYEQYF.